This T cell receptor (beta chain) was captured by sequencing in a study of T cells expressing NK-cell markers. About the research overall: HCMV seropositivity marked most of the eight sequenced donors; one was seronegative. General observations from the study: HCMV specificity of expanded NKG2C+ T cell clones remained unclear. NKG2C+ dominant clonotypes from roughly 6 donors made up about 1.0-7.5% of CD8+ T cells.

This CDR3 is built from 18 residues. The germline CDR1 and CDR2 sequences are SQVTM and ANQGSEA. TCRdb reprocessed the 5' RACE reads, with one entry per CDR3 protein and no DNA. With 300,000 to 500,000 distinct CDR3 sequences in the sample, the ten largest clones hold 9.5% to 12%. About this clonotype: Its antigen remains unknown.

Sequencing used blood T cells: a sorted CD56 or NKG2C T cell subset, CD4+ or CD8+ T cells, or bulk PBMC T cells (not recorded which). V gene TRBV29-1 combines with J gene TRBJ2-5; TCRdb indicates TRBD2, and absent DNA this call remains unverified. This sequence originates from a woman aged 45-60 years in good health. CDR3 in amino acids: CSVEGPGLAIGRQETQYF.